Below are 22 T cell receptor beta chains sequenced from a single sample in a study of cytomegalovirus exposure and HLA in healthy donors. Use of 60 Vbeta and 13 Jbeta primers characterized the PCR. Sequencing used immunoSEQ multiplex PCR; TCRdb keeps in-frame clones, though not all of them. This table holds some 150,000 clones, about 79% found once. Sequenced sample: PBMCs. These receptors originate from a male donor in good health and CMV-seronegative.

The chain uses TRBV18 and TRBJ2-7, with TRBD2 matching over 12 bases. The CDR3 spans 15 residues. The germline gives CDR1 KGHSH, CDR2 LQKENI. V was clipped by 1 base and J by 5 bases; unmatched bases: 3. DNA of the CDR3: TGTGCCAGCTCACCACTGACTAGCGGGAGTAACGAGCAGTACTTC. This codes for CASSPLTSGSNEQYF.

The rearrangement links TRBV30 to TRBJ1-1; D gene unclear. The CDR3 consists of 12 residues. The V end was cut by 2 bases, the J end by 6 bases, with 10 bases between. CDR1 GTSNPN and CDR2 SVGIG come from the germline V gene (reference sequence). This chain's CDR3 is CAWSFGGPEAFF. CDR3 in DNA: TGTGCCTGGAGTTTCGGAGGCCCTGAAGCTTTCTTT.

The V gene is TRBV15, the J gene TRBJ1-5; 7 positions match TRBD1. The junction had 10 bases not matched to a gene; V was cut back by 4 bases and J by 4 bases. CDR1 and CDR2 (germline): LNHNV, YYDKDF (reference sequence). This CDR3 contains 16 residues. DNA for the CDR3: TGTGCCACCAGCAAACGCGGGACAGCGTATAATCAGCCCCAGCATTTT. Encoded protein: CATSKRGTAYNQPQHF.

This chain connects TRBV2 to TRBJ2-5; 8 bases agree with TRBD2. V trimming: 4 bases; J trimming: 2 bases; junction bases outside the gene matches: 6. Germline CDR1 and CDR2: SNHLY and FYNNEI. The CDR3 has 15 amino acids. The CDR3 sequence is CASSGVAGRQETQYF. CDR3 nucleotides: TGTGCCAGCAGTGGGGTAGCGGGACGTCAAGAGACCCAGTACTTC.

The rearrangement links TRBV6-1 to TRBJ2-5; D may be TRBD1 (5 bases). Germline V lookup: CDR1 MNHNS, CDR2 SASEGT. The germline V and J ends were trimmed by 1 base and 4 bases, with 19 bases remaining between them. The CDR3 totals 17 residues. The CDR3 nucleotides read TGTGCCAGCAGTGAAGATATCATTGGAAGCAGGGTAGAGACCCAGTACTTC. Residues: CASSEDIIGSRVETQYF.

This rearrangement joins TRBV5-4 to TRBJ1-5; 7 nucleotides line up with TRBD1. Germline trimming cut 0 bases from V and 4 bases from J; bases unmatched to any gene: 4. This CDR3 is built from 15 residues. Per germline, CDR1 SGHNT and CDR2 YYREEE (reference sequence). The CDR3 sequence is CASSLDGQVNQPQHF. The CDR3 nucleotides are TGTGCCAGCAGCTTGGATGGACAGGTTAATCAGCCCCAGCATTTT. Full variable domain (rest looked up from reference TRBV5-4 and TRBJ1-5): ETGVTQSPTHLIKTRGQQVTLRCSSQSGHNTVSWYQQALGQGPQFIFQYYREEENGRGNFPPRFSGLQFPNYSSELNVNALELDDSALYLCASSLDGQVNQPQHFGDGTRLSIL.

The genes are TRBV6-1 and TRBJ1-2; the D is unclear. Germline V gives CDR1 MNHNS, CDR2 SASEGT. This CDR3 is built from 14 residues. V was clipped by 1 base and J by 4 bases, with 10 bases between them. The CDR3 DNA is TGTGCCAGCAGTGAAGGCCTACCCCCCTATGGCTACACCTTC. Amino acid sequence: CASSEGLPPYGYTF.

This clone was counted once. The V gene is TRBV10-3, the J gene TRBJ1-5; 7 bases align to TRBD1. The CDR3 loop spans 14 amino acids. Germline V gene sequence: CDR1 ENHRY, CDR2 SYGVKD. With V trimmed by 3 bases and J by 5 bases, 4 bases remained unmatched. The CDR3 protein is CAISDRGLDQPQHF. As DNA, the CDR3 is TGTGCCATCAGTGACAGGGGGTTAGATCAGCCCCAGCATTTT.

V usage is TRBV25-1 and J usage is TRBJ1-1; D is unresolved. V was clipped by 5 bases and J by 4 bases, with 8 bases between them. The CDR3 totals 12 residues. The germline CDR1 and CDR2 sequences are MGHDK and SYGVNS. CDR3 protein: CASSLVGTEAFF. Here the CDR3 DNA reads TGTGCCAGCAGTTTAGTTGGCACTGAAGCTTTCTTT.

This clone was picked up one time. This chain uses TRBV7-2 with TRBJ2-7; 8 bases agree with TRBD1. The J segment lost 3 bases and the V segment lost 6 bases, leaving 10 bases of the junction unmatched. The CDR3 length is 15 residues. The germline gives CDR1 SGHTA, CDR2 FQGNSA. The CDR3: CASSGGTGLSYEQYF. In DNA form, the CDR3 reads TGTGCCAGCAGTGGTGGGACAGGCCTAAGCTACGAGCAGTACTTC.

This clone was seen a handful of times. The rearrangement links TRBV7-8 to TRBJ1-5, with a tentative D call TRBD1 (6 bases). The germline V and J ends were trimmed by 1 base and 4 bases, with 20 bases remaining between them. Germline lookup yields CDR1 SGHVS and CDR2 FQNEAQ. CDR3 length: 18 amino acids. The DNA for the CDR3 is TGTGCCAGCAGCTTAGGCTACAGGGCACCAAAGGAGAATCAGCCCCAGCATTTT. Its protein is CASSLGYRAPKENQPQHF.

J is TRBJ1-4 and V is TRBV13; no clear D gene. V lost 7 bases, J lost 7 bases, and 19 bases lay in between. CDR1 and CDR2 (germline): PRHDT, FYEKMQ (reference sequence). This CDR3 comprises 15 residues. The CDR3 sequence: CASNVKDGVSEKLFF. CDR3 coding DNA: TGTGCCAGCAACGTGAAGGACGGGGTATCTGAAAAACTGTTTTTT.

The chain is built from TRBV18 and TRBJ1-4, with 10 bases aligning to TRBD1. V was clipped by 1 base and J by 8 bases; unmatched bases: 10. The CDR3 contains 17 residues. CDR1 and CDR2 (germline): KGHSH, LQKENI. The CDR3 reads CASSPQGQGMAREKLFF. CDR3 coding DNA: TGTGCCAGCTCACCACAGGGACAGGGGATGGCAAGGGAAAAACTGTTTTTT.

Turning to this clone: The same CDR3 is also encoded by other DNA sequences in this sample. V is TRBV7-2 and J is TRBJ2-7; TRBD1 matches 10 bases. After removal of 5 bases from V and 2 bases from J, the junction contained 3 bases not matched to a gene. CDR3 size: 14 residues. The germline CDR1 and CDR2 sequences are SGHTA and FQGNSA. DNA for the CDR3: TGTGCCAGCAGCCGGGACAGGGGAGCCTACGAGCAGTACTTC. Translating gives CASSRDRGAYEQYF.

The CDR3 sequence is CASTTQGSSYNEQFF. The CDR3 DNA sequence: TGTGCCAGTACCACTCAGGGAAGCTCCTACAATGAGCAGTTCTTC. The chain employs TRBV19 and TRBJ2-1; possible D gene TRBD1, 5 bases. There are 15 residues in the CDR3. Trimming stripped 7 bases from V and 0 bases from J, with 13 bases between. CDR1 is LNHDA and CDR2 is SQIVND in the germline V gene (reference sequence).

V and J are TRBV5-1 and TRBJ2-2; 7 nucleotides align to TRBD1. V shed 0 bases and J 1 base; nucleotides not matched to a gene: 6. Per germline, CDR1 SGHRS and CDR2 YFSETQ. This CDR3 has 17 amino acids. The chain's CDR3 is CASSLVGDRVNTGELFF. CDR3 sequence (DNA): TGCGCCAGCAGCTTGGTAGGGGACAGAGTGAACACCGGGGAGCTGTTTTTT.

This chain links TRBV11-2 with TRBJ1-2; maybe TRBD1 (6 bases). Germline V gene sequence: CDR1 SGHAT, CDR2 FQNNGV. This CDR3 is built from 16 residues. V was pared by 2 bases and J by 1 base, with 14 bases between. The CDR3: CASSLLEDSLNYGYTF. The CDR3 coding sequence is TGTGCCAGCAGCTTATTAGAGGACAGCCTTAACTATGGCTACACCTTC.

Points on this clone: The sample contains more than one DNA sequence encoding this CDR3. This chain uses TRBV5-1 with TRBJ2-3, with 9 bases that match TRBD2. V lost 5 bases and J lost 2; bases outside the gene matches: 9. There are 16 residues in the CDR3. Germline loops: CDR1 SGHRS, CDR2 YFSETQ. In nucleotides, the CDR3 is TGCGCCAGCAGACCGGGACTAGCCCTCTACACAGATACGCAGTATTTT. Amino acids: CASRPGLALYTDTQYF.

This clone was counted a few times. This chain links TRBV6-6 with TRBJ2-6; D gene uncertain. Germline V lookup: CDR1 MNHNY, CDR2 SVGAGI (reference sequence). This CDR3 region has 14 residues. V lost 7 bases to trimming and J lost 0 bases, with 7 bases between them. The CDR3 here is CASTRSSGANVLTF. The CDR3 DNA is TGTGCCAGCACACGGAGCTCTGGGGCCAACGTCCTGACTTTC.

The chain couples TRBV2 to TRBJ1-1; 7 nucleotides agree with TRBD1. The junction had 7 bases not matched to a gene; V was cut back by 5 bases and J by 1 base. The CDR3 has 15 residues. Germline CDR1 SNHLY, CDR2 FYNNEI. CDR3 residues: CASSSQGPPNTEAFF. The CDR3 region has the DNA TGTGCCAGCAGTTCACAGGGGCCACCGAACACTGAAGCTTTCTTT.

The V and J genes are TRBV11-2 and TRBJ1-1; D remains unclear. Germline V gene data show CDR1 as SGHAT and CDR2 as FQNNGV. CDR3 length: 12 residues. V shed 8 bases and J shed 4 bases, with 11 bases lying between them. Written as DNA, the CDR3 is TGTGCCAGCGGCCACGGAGGCACTGAAGCTTTCTTT. Translated, it gives CASGHGGTEAFF.

J is TRBJ1-1 and V is TRBV7-6; weak D call: TRBD1 (5 bases). The V gene lost 4 bases and the J gene lost 0 bases, with 9 bases spanning the gap. Germline CDR1 SGHVS, CDR2 FNYEAQ. The CDR3 contains 14 residues. The CDR3, as DNA: TGTGCCAGCAGCTCACGACAGTTGAACACTGAAGCTTTCTTT. Translated: CASSSRQLNTEAFF.